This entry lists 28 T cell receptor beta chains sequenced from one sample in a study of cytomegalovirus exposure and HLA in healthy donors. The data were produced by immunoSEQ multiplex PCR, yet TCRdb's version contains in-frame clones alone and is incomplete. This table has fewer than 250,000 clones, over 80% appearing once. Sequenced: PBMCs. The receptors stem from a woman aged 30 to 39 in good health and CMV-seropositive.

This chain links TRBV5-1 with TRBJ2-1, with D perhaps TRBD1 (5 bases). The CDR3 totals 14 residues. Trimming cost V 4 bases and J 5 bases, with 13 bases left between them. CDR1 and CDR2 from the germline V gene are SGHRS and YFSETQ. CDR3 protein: CASSDRPSNNEQFF. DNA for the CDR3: TGCGCCAGCAGCGACAGACCTTCAAACAATGAGCAGTTCTTC. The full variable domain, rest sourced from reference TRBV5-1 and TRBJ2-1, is KAGVTQTPRYLIKTRGQQVTLSCSPISGHRSVSWYQQTPGQGLQFLFEYFSETQRNKGNFPGRFSGRQFSNSRSEMNVSTLELGDSALYLCASSDRPSNNEQFFGPGTRLTVL.

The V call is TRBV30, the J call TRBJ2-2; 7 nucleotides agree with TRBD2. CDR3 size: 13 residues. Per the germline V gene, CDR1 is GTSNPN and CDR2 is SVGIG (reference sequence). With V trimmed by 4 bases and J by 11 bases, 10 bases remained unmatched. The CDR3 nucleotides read TGTGCCTGGAATCGGGGGAGGGAGTTCGAGCTGTTTTTT. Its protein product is CAWNRGREFELFF.

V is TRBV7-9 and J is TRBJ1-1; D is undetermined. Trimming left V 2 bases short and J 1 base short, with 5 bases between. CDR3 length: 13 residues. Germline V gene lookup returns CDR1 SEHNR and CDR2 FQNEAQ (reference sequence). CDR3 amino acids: CASSLSSNTEAFF. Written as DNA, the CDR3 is TGTGCCAGCAGCTTATCGTCGAACACTGAAGCTTTCTTT.

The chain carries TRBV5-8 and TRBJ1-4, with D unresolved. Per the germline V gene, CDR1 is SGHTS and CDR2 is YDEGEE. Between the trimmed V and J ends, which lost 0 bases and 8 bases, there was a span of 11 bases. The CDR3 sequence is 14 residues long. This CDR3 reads CASSLGRVGEKLFF. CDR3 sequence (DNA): TGTGCCAGCAGCTTGGGACGCGTGGGAGAAAAACTGTTTTTT.

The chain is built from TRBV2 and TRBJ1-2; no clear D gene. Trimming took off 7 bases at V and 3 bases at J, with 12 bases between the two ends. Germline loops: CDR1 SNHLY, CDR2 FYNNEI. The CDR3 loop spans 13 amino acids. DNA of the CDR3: TGTGCCAGCATCCCCCGGGAGGACTATGGCTACACCTTC. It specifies CASIPREDYGYTF.

The CDR3 reads CASSLSRTNEKLFF. The CDR3, as DNA: TGTGCCAGCAGTTTGAGTCGGACGAATGAAAAACTGTTTTTT. The chain carries TRBV28 and TRBJ1-4, with D unresolved. The CDR3 is 14 residues long. CDR1 is MDHEN, CDR2 SYDVKM, per germline. Between the trimmed V and J ends, which lost 3 bases and 5 bases, there was a span of 10 bases.

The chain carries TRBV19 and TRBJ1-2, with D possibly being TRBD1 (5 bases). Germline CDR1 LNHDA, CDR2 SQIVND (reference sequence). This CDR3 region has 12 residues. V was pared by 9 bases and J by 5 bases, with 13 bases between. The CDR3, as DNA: TGTGCCAGCACGTCCGGGACGTATGGCTACACCTTC. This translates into CASTSGTYGYTF.

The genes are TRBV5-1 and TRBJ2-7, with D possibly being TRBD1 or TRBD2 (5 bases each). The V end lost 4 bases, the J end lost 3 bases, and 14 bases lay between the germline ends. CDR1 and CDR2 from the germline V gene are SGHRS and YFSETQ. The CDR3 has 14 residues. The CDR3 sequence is CASSPGTGLYEQYF. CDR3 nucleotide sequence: TGCGCCAGCAGCCCGGGGACGGGTCTCTACGAGCAGTACTTC.

The CDR3: CSVEEFKGRNEQFF. In DNA form, the CDR3 reads TGCAGCGTTGAAGAATTTAAAGGACGCAATGAGCAGTTCTTC. The chain is built from TRBV29-1 and TRBJ2-1; D not certain. The V end was cut by 0 bases, the J end by 6 bases, with 12 bases between. Germline V CDR1 and CDR2: SQVTM, ANQGSEA. The CDR3 has 14 amino acids.

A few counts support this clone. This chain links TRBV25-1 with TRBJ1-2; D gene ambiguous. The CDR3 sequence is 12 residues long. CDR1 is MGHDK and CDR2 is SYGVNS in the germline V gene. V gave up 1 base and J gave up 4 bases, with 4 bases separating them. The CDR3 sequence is CASSELGYGYTF. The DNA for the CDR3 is TGTGCCAGCAGTGAATTGGGCTATGGCTACACCTTC.

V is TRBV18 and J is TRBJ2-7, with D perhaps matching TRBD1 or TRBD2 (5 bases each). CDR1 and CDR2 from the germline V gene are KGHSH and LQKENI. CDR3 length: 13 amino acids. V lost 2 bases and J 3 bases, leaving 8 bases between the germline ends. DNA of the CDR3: TGTGCCAGCTCACCAGGGGACCACTACGAGCAGTACTTC. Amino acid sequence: CASSPGDHYEQYF.

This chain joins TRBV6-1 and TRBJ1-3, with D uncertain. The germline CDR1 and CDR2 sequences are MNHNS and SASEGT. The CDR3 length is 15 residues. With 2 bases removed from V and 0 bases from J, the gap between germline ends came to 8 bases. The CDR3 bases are TGTGCCAGCAGTGAACAAGCGATCTCTGGAAACACCATATATTTT. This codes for CASSEQAISGNTIYF.

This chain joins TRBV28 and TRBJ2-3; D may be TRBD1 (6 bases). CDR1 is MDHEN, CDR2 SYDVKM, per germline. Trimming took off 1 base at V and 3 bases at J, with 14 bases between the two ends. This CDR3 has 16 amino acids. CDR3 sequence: CASSLSQGSMTDTQYF. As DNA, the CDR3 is TGTGCCAGCAGTTTATCACAGGGAAGTATGACAGATACGCAGTATTTT.

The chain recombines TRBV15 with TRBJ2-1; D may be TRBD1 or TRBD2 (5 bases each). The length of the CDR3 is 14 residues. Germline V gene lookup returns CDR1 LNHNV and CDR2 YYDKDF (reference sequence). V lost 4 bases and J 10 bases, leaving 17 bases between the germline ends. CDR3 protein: CATSTGTAAGEQFF. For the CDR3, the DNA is TGTGCCACCAGCACAGGGACCGCCGCAGGGGAGCAGTTCTTC.

As DNA, the CDR3 is TGCAGCGTTGAAGAGCCTGGGAACACTGAAGCTTTCTTT. Its translation is CSVEEPGNTEAFF. The J gene is TRBJ1-1, the V gene TRBV29-1; D unclear. V was trimmed by 0 bases and J by 1 base, leaving 6 bases between them. Germline V CDR1 and CDR2: SQVTM, ANQGSEA. The CDR3 length is 13 residues.

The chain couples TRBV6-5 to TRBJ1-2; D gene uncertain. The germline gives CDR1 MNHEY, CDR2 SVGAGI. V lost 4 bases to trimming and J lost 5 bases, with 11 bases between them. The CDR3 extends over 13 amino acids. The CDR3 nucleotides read TGTGCCAGCAGTTCGGCAGCAGCTTATGGCTACACCTTC. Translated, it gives CASSSAAAYGYTF.

CDR3 loop: CSVDRGYNEQFF. DNA of the CDR3: TGCAGCGTCGACAGAGGCTACAATGAGCAGTTCTTC. The chain employs TRBV29-1 and TRBJ2-1; the D gene is possibly TRBD1 (5 bases). The CDR3 is 12 amino acids. V was shortened by 6 bases and J by 3 bases, with 9 bases between the two germline ends. CDR1 SQVTM and CDR2 ANQGSEA come from the germline V gene.

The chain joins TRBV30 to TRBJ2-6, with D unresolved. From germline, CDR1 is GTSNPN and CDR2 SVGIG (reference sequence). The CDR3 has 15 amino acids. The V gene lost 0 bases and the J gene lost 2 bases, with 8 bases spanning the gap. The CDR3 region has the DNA TGTGCCTGGAGTGTACCCACAACTGGGGCCAACGTCCTGACTTTC. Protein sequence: CAWSVPTTGANVLTF.

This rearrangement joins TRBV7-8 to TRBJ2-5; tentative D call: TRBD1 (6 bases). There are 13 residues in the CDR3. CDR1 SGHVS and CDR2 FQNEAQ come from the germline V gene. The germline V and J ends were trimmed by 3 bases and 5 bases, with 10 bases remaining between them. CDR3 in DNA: TGTGCCAGCAGCTTTACAGGGTTGGAGACCCAGTACTTC. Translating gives CASSFTGLETQYF.

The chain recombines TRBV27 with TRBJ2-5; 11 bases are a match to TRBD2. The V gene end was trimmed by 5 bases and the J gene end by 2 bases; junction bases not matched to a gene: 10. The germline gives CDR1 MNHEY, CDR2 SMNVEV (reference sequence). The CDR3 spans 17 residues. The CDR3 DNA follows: TGTGCCAGCAGTGCCCTTAGCGGGAGGGCCTTACAAGAGACCCAGTACTTC. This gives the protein CASSALSGRALQETQYF.

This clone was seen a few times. The CDR3 nucleotides are TGCGCCAGCAGCCAAGATGAACAGGTGACCTATGGCTACACCTTC. Residues: CASSQDEQVTYGYTF. The chain combines TRBV4-1 with TRBJ1-2; D is possibly TRBD1 (5 bases). CDR3 length equals 15 residues. Germline V gene sequence: CDR1 MGHRA, CDR2 YSYEKL. The germline V and J ends were trimmed by 0 bases and 4 bases, with 12 bases remaining between them.

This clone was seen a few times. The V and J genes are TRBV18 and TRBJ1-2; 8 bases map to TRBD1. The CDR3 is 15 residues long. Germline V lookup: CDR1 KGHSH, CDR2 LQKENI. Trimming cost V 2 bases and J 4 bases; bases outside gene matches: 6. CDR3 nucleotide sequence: TGTGCCAGCTCACCAATCCAGGGGGCTGGCTATGGCTACACCTTC. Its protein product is CASSPIQGAGYGYTF.

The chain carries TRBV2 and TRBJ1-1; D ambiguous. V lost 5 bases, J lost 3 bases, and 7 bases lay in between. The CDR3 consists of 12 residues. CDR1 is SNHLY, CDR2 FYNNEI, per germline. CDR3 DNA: TGTGCCAGCAGTCTGGCAGACACTGAAGCTTTCTTT. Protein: CASSLADTEAFF. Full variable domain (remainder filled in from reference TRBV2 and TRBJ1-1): EPEVTQTPSHQVTQMGQEVILRCVPISNHLYFYWYRQILGQKVEFLVSFYNNEISEKSEIFDDQFSVERPDGSNFTLKIRSTKLEDSAMYFCASSLADTEAFFGQGTRLTVV.

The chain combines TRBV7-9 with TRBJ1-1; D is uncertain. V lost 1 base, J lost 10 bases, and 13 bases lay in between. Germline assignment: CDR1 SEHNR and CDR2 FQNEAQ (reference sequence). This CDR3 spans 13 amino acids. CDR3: CASSLDPDRAAFF. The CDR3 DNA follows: TGTGCCAGCAGCTTAGACCCGGACCGTGCAGCTTTCTTT. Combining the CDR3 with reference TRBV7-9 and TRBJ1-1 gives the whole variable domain DTGVSQNPRHKITKRGQNVTFRCDPISEHNRLYWYRQTLGQGPEFLTYFQNEAQLEKSRLLSDRFSAERPKGSFSTLEIQRTEQGDSAMYLCASSLDPDRAAFFGQGTRLTVV.

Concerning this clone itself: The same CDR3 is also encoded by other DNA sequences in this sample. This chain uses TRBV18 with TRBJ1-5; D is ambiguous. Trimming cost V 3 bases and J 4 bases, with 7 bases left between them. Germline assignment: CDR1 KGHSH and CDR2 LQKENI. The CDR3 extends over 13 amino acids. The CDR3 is CASSPPGNQPQHF. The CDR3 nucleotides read TGTGCCAGCTCACCCCCGGGAAATCAGCCCCAGCATTTT.

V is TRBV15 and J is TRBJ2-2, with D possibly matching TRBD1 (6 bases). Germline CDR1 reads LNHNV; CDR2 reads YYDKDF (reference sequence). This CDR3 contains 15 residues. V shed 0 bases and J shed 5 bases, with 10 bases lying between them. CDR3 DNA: TGTGCCACCAGCAGAGAGGGGGCTATGACCGGGGAGCTGTTTTTT. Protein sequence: CATSREGAMTGELFF.

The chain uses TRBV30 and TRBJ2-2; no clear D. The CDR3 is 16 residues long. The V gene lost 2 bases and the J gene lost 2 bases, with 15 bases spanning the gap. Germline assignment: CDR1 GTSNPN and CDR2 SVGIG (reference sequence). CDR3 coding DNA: TGTGCCTGGAGTTCTCCTTTAAGTACCAACACCGGGGAGCTGTTTTTT. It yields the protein CAWSSPLSTNTGELFF.

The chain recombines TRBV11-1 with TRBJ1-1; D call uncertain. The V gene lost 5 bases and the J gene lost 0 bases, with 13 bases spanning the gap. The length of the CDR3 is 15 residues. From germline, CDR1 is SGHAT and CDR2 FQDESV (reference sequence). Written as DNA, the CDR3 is TGTGCCAGCAGCCTAAGGACCCACATGAACACTGAAGCTTTCTTT. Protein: CASSLRTHMNTEAFF.